A single sample gave rise to the 10 T cell receptor beta chains below, sequenced in a study of OX40 agonist ivuxolimab in advanced cancers. Profiled with immunoSEQ multiplex PCR; TCRdb holds only in-frame clones, not every one. The table includes around 62,000 clones, more than 75% detected once. Specimen: CD4+ or CD8+ T cells sorted from blood, collected in a trial of the OX40 agonist ivuxolimab. These receptors were taken from an adult with an advanced solid tumor such as melanoma, head and neck, liver or kidney cancer.

The chain links TRBV19 to TRBJ2-2; TRBD2 agrees at 7 bases. The V and J ends lost 5 bases and 7 bases, in that order; junction bases with no gene match: 7. The CDR3 loop spans 14 amino acids. CDR1 and CDR2 from the germline V gene are LNHDA and SQIVND (reference sequence). CDR3 sequence: CASSRDYQHGELFF. The CDR3 DNA reads TGTGCCAGTAGTCGGGACTACCAACACGGGGAGCTGTTTTTT.

This clone has more than one count but fewer than ten. The rearrangement joins TRBV29-1 to TRBJ1-1, with TRBD1 matching over 10 bases. V gave up 2 bases and J gave up 4 bases; unmatched junction bases: 7. Germline assignment: CDR1 SQVTM and CDR2 ANQGSEA. This CDR3 is built from 15 residues. The CDR3 DNA reads as TGCAGCGTTGAATTGACAGGGGGCGGTGTCACTGAAGCTTTCTTT. It encodes CSVELTGGGVTEAFF.

This rearrangement joins TRBV28 to TRBJ1-5; 7 nucleotides agree with TRBD1. Trimming removed 8 bases from V and 5 bases from J; junction bases left unmatched: 9. Germline loops: CDR1 MDHEN, CDR2 SYDVKM. The CDR3 contains 14 residues. CDR3 sequence: CASCFGQAHQPQHF. CDR3 nucleotide sequence: TGTGCCAGCTGCTTTGGACAGGCACATCAGCCCCAGCATTTT.

This clone turned up a few times. J is TRBJ1-1 and V is TRBV5-1, with D possibly matching TRBD1 (5 bases). The CDR3 totals 13 residues. CDR1 and CDR2 from the germline V gene are SGHRS and YFSETQ. V was shortened by 5 bases and J by 3 bases, with 11 bases between the two germline ends. The CDR3 here is CASRSDRDTEAFF. CDR3 in DNA: TGCGCCAGCAGGAGTGACAGAGACACTGAAGCTTTCTTT.

The V call is TRBV9, the J call TRBJ2-7, with D tentatively TRBD1 or TRBD2 (5 bases each). Germline V gene data show CDR1 as SGDLS and CDR2 as YYNGEE. The CDR3 totals 16 residues. Trimming took 3 bases from V and 5 from J, leaving 21 bases between them. Written as DNA, the CDR3 is TGTGCCAGCAGCGCCGGGACCAGACTGGGGTTAAACGAGCAGTACTTC. Translating it yields CASSAGTRLGLNEQYF.

The chain joins TRBV6-5 to TRBJ2-2, with 9 bases matching TRBD2. Germline CDR1 reads MNHEY; CDR2 reads SVGAGI. Germline trimming cut 0 bases from V and 6 bases from J; bases unmatched to any gene: 5. This CDR3 region has 16 residues. This chain's CDR3 is CASSYSGGRAAGELFF. The CDR3 DNA reads as TGTGCCAGCAGTTACTCGGGCGGGAGGGCCGCCGGGGAGCTGTTTTTT.

This rearrangement joins TRBV27 to TRBJ1-2; D is unclear. V gave up 2 bases and J gave up 4 bases, with 14 bases separating them. This CDR3 is built from 15 residues. CDR1 and CDR2 from the germline V gene are MNHEY and SMNVEV (reference sequence). CDR3 sequence: CASSLREAEPYGYTF. CDR3 DNA sequence: TGTGCCAGCAGTTTAAGGGAAGCCGAACCCTATGGCTACACCTTC.

This clone showed up just a few times. This chain links TRBV6-5 with TRBJ1-5; D not certain. This CDR3 is 14 amino acids long. Looked up from germline, CDR1 is MNHEY and CDR2 is SVGAGI. The V end lost 8 bases, the J end lost 0 bases, and 11 bases lay between the germline ends. CDR3 coding DNA: TGTGCCAGCCGAGGACGGTATAGCAATCAGCCCCAGCATTTT. Protein: CASRGRYSNQPQHF.

The chain carries TRBV7-2 and TRBJ2-3, with 11 nucleotides matching TRBD2. Germline CDR1 is SGHTA and CDR2 is FQGNSA. V lost 5 bases, J lost 5 bases, and 9 bases stayed unmatched. CDR3 length equals 16 residues. DNA for the CDR3: TGTGCCAGCAGCACTACTAGCGGGAGTGGGATAGATACGCAGTATTTT. Translating it yields CASSTTSGSGIDTQYF.

The gene calls are TRBV4-2 and TRBJ2-3, with D perhaps TRBD2 (6 bases). CDR1 is LGHNA, CDR2 YNFKEQ, per germline. The CDR3 runs 15 residues. V lost 4 bases and J lost 4, with 15 bases in between. CDR3 loop: CASSRIFGGSDTQYF. The CDR3 DNA is TGTGCCAGCAGCCGAATATTTGGGGGGTCAGATACGCAGTATTTT.